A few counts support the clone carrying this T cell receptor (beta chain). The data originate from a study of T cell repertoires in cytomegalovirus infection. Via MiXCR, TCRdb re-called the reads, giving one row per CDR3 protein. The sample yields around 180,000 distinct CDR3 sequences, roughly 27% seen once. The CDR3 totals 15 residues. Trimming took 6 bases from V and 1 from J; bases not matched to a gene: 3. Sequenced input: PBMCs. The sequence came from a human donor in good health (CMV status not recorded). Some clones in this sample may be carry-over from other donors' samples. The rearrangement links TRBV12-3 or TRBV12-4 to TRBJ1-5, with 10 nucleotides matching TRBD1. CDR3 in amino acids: CASSSGQGSNQPQHF. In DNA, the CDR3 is TGTGCCAGCAGCTCGGGACAGGGGAGCAATCAGCCCCAGCATTTT.